A selection of T cell receptor beta chains follows, all from one sample in a study of shared clonotypes between healthy human individuals. Profiling relied on immunoSEQ multiplex PCR, and the TCRdb table lists in-frame clones only, not all of them. The profile shows millions of clones, approximately 94% of them singletons. Sequencing was done on a sample of naive CD8+ T cells sorted from blood. These receptors all come from a young man in good health. Each CDR3 is given with its conserved first and last residue. A D gene is named only where the DNA matches it firmly. Part of the rows lack a size; the others show once, few, many or a class for expanded clones.

>TRBD2|TRBV10-1|-|TRBJ2-7
CAKAATGFYRTCGLAGTEQYF
TGCGCCAAAGCTGCGACAGGGTTCTACCGGACATGCGGACTAGCGGGAACCGAGCAGTACTTC
>TRBD1|TRBV28|-|TRBJ2-7
CASSFGTGSSYEQYF
TGTGCCAGCAGTTTCGGGACAGGGTCGTCGTACGAGCAGTACTTC
>TRBD1|TRBV11-2|-|TRBJ1-4
CASSLGLAGGTEKLFF
TGTGCCAGCAGCTTAGGTCTGGCAGGGGGGACTGAAAAACTGTTTTTT
>TRBD1|TRBV10-2|once|TRBJ2-7
CASSEGTGGGLTYEQYF
TGCGCCAGCAGTGAAGGGACAGGGGGTGGCTTAACCTACGAGCAGTACTTC
>TRBD1|TRBV7-9|once|TRBJ2-3
CASSPTPGQDTDTQYF
TGTGCCAGCAGCCCCACCCCTGGACAGGACACAGATACGCAGTATTTT
>-|TRBV4-2|-|TRBJ1-1
CASSQTMGGNTEAFF
TGTGCCAGCTCCCAAACCATGGGGGGGAACACTGAAGCTTTCTTT
>TRBD1|TRBV6-1|once|TRBJ2-3
CASTLLTGGTDTQYF
TGTGCCAGCACACTGTTGACAGGGGGGACAGATACGCAGTATTTT
>TRBD1|TRBV6-5|once|TRBJ1-6
CASSPWTGLNSPLHF
TGTGCCAGCAGTCCCTGGACAGGGTTAAATTCACCCCTCCACTTT
>TRBD2|TRBV7-2|-|TRBJ2-3
CASSREASGADTQYF
TGTGCCAGCAGCCGAGAGGCTAGCGGAGCAGATACGCAGTATTTT
>TRBD1|TRBV11-2|-|TRBJ1-4
CASSLDSQGEGTNEKLFF
TGTGCCAGCAGCTTAGATTCACAGGGGGAGGGTACTAATGAAAAACTGTTTTTT
>TRBD1|TRBV19|-|TRBJ1-1
CASRPRTGENTEAFF
TGTGCCAGTAGGCCCCGGACAGGGGAGAACACTGAAGCTTTCTTT
>TRBD1|TRBV25-1|-|TRBJ1-2
CASSEPGTGEEEYYGYTF
TGTGCCAGCAGTGAACCCGGGACAGGGGAAGAGGAATATTATGGCTACACCTTC
>TRBD1|TRBV2|-|TRBJ2-2
CASRKTGQGKPGELFF
TGTGCCAGCAGGAAAACGGGACAGGGGAAGCCCGGGGAGCTGTTTTTT
>-|TRBV6-1|-|TRBJ2-1
CASSEMGDPYNEQFF
TGTGCCAGCAGTGAGATGGGGGACCCATACAATGAGCAGTTCTTC
>-|TRBV6-5|-|TRBJ1-1
CASSISDESSEAFF
TGTGCCAGCAGTATTTCGGACGAAAGCTCTGAAGCTTTCTTT
>-|TRBV7-3|few|TRBJ2-2
CASSLNSGYYTGELFF
TGTGCCAGCAGCTTAAATTCCGGGTACTACACCGGGGAGCTGTTTTTT
>TRBD2|TRBV9|once|TRBJ2-1
CASSVGGGAGNEQFF
TGTGCCAGCAGCGTAGGCGGGGGGGCCGGTAATGAGCAGTTCTTC
>-|TRBV7-9|-|TRBJ1-4
CASSQQYRAEGEKLFF
TGTGCCAGCAGCCAACAATACAGGGCAGAAGGTGAAAAACTGTTTTTT
>-|TRBV21-1|-|TRBJ2-1
CASSIKGTHNEQFF
TGTGCCAGCAGCATAAAAGGAACACACAATGAGCAGTTCTTC
>-|TRBV27|-|TRBJ2-5
CASSFGGRETQYF
TGTGCCAGCAGTTTCGGAGGGAGAGAGACCCAGTACTTC
>-|TRBV7-9|-|TRBJ1-2
CASSLSTEHFYGYTF
TGTGCCAGCAGCTTGAGTACAGAACACTTTTATGGCTACACCTTC
>-|TRBV27|-|TRBJ1-1
CASSDLRGDTEAFF
TGTGCCAGCAGCGACTTGAGGGGGGACACTGAAGCTTTCTTT
>TRBD2|TRBV5-1|-|TRBJ2-7
CASSGLAGHEQYF
TGCGCCAGCAGCGGGCTAGCGGGCCACGAGCAGTACTTC
>TRBD2|TRBV9|-|TRBJ2-7
CASSPPGLAGREQYF
TGTGCCAGCAGCCCACCGGGACTAGCGGGGAGAGAGCAGTACTTC
>TRBD2|TRBV25-1|-|TRBJ2-3
CASTERELEDTQYF
TGTGCCAGCACCGAGCGGGAGCTGGAAGATACGCAGTATTTT
>-|TRBV27|-|TRBJ1-1
CASSLVGARTEAFF
TGTGCCAGCAGTTTAGTGGGGGCCAGGACTGAAGCTTTCTTT
>-|TRBV28|-|TRBJ2-5
CASSLQGPMETQYF
TGTGCCAGCAGTTTACAGGGCCCGATGGAGACCCAGTACTTC
>TRBD2|TRBV27|-|TRBJ2-7
CASSLMAGAYEQYF
TGTGCCAGCAGTTTGATGGCGGGGGCCTACGAGCAGTACTTC
>-|TRBV7-6|-|TRBJ1-5
CASSQGAGVGQPQHF
TGTGCCAGCAGCCAAGGGGCCGGGGTTGGTCAGCCCCAGCATTTT
>-|TRBV5-8|once|TRBJ1-6
CASSLDQTLSSYNSPLHF
TGTGCCAGCAGCTTGGATCAGACGCTCAGCTCCTATAATTCACCCCTCCACTTT
>-|TRBV5-1|-|TRBJ1-6
CASSSTAQGFYSPLHF
TGCGCCAGCAGCTCAACCGCTCAGGGATTTTATTCACCCCTCCACTTT
>-|TRBV23-1|-|TRBJ2-5
CASSQSDPGRETQYF
TGCGCCAGCAGTCAATCGGACCCGGGTAGGGAGACCCAGTACTTC
>-|TRBV4-1|-|TRBJ2-7
CASSPRTVSYEQYF
TGCGCCAGCAGCCCAAGGACAGTCTCCTACGAGCAGTACTTC
>-|TRBV5-4|-|TRBJ2-7
CASSLDGSYEQYF
TGTGCCAGCAGCTTGGACGGGTCCTACGAGCAGTACTTC
>TRBD1|TRBV27|-|TRBJ1-1
CASSPTGGNTEAFF
TGTGCCAGCTCCCCGACAGGGGGGAACACTGAAGCTTTCTTT
>-|TRBV30|-|TRBJ2-7
CAWSVPPRRADYEQYF
TGTGCCTGGAGTGTACCGCCGCGACGGGCTGACTACGAGCAGTACTTC
>-|TRBV10-1|-|TRBJ2-1
CASSDSTGLTEQFF
TGCGCCAGCAGTGATTCCACAGGGCTCACTGAGCAGTTCTTC
>-|TRBV6-5|-|TRBJ2-5
CATSWPGETQYF
TGTGCCACCTCATGGCCGGGGGAGACCCAGTACTTC
>TRBD1|TRBV30|-|TRBJ1-1
CAWSVLSVRGFAEAFF
TGTGCCTGGAGTGTACTATCTGTCAGGGGGTTCGCTGAAGCTTTCTTT
>-|TRBV5-4|-|TRBJ2-7
CASSFRGPTYEQYF
TGTGCCAGCAGTTTCCGGGGGCCCACCTACGAGCAGTACTTC
>-|TRBV7-2|-|TRBJ1-2
CASSSEQGFYGYTF
TGTGCCAGCAGCTCCGAACAGGGCTTCTATGGCTACACCTTC
>-|TRBV9|once|TRBJ2-7
CASSVEFGETYEQYF
TGTGCCAGCAGCGTAGAGTTTGGGGAGACCTACGAGCAGTACTTC
>TRBD1|TRBV14|-|TRBJ1-2
CASSPRTGGNYGYTF
TGTGCCAGCAGCCCGCGGACAGGGGGCAACTATGGCTACACCTTC
>TRBD2|TRBV12-5|once|TRBJ2-7
CASGFPGLDSYEQYF
TGTGCTAGTGGTTTCCCGGGACTAGACTCCTACGAGCAGTACTTC
>TRBD2|TRBV5-1|-|TRBJ2-3
CASSSGLAGGRSTDTQYF
TGCGCCAGCAGCTCTGGACTAGCGGGGGGGCGGAGCACAGATACGCAGTATTTT
>TRBD2|TRBV11-2|once|TRBJ2-7
CASSSQNPTSGRFSYEQYF
TGTGCCAGCAGCTCCCAGAACCCGACTAGCGGGAGGTTCTCCTACGAGCAGTACTTC
>-|TRBV2|-|TRBJ2-3
CASRAIITSTDTQYF
TGTGCCAGCAGAGCGATCATTACTAGCACAGATACGCAGTATTTT
>TRBD2|TRBV13|-|TRBJ2-5
CASSARLAGTQETQYF
TGTGCCAGCAGCGCCCGACTAGCGGGGACTCAAGAGACCCAGTACTTC
>TRBD1|TRBV11-2|-|TRBJ2-3
CASSFRETGIDTQYF
TGTGCCAGCAGCTTTAGAGAGACAGGGATAGATACGCAGTATTTT
>-|TRBV5-1|-|TRBJ1-1
CASSLEGGSIEAFF
TGCGCCAGCAGCTTGGAAGGGGGGAGTATTGAAGCTTTCTTT
>TRBD2|TRBV27|-|TRBJ2-7
CASSPSAGGSPYEQYF
TGTGCCAGCAGCCCCTCCGCGGGAGGGTCGCCCTACGAGCAGTACTTC
>-|TRBV7-6|-|TRBJ2-1
CASSLTDSSYNEQFF
TGTGCCAGCAGCTTGACGGACAGCTCCTACAATGAGCAGTTCTTC
>TRBD1|TRBV11-2|-|TRBJ2-7
CASSFGQGYTYEQYF
TGTGCCAGCAGCTTTGGACAGGGATACACCTACGAGCAGTACTTC
>TRBD1|TRBV4-3|-|TRBJ2-7
CASSQGQGTYEQYF
TGCGCCAGCAGCCAAGGACAGGGAACCTACGAGCAGTACTTC
>-|TRBV6-1|-|TRBJ2-7
CASIMFQSSYYEQYF
TGTGCCAGCATTATGTTCCAATCATCCTACTACGAGCAGTACTTC
>-|TRBV28|few|TRBJ1-1
CASGLNTEAFF
TGTGCCAGCGGACTGAACACTGAAGCTTTCTTT